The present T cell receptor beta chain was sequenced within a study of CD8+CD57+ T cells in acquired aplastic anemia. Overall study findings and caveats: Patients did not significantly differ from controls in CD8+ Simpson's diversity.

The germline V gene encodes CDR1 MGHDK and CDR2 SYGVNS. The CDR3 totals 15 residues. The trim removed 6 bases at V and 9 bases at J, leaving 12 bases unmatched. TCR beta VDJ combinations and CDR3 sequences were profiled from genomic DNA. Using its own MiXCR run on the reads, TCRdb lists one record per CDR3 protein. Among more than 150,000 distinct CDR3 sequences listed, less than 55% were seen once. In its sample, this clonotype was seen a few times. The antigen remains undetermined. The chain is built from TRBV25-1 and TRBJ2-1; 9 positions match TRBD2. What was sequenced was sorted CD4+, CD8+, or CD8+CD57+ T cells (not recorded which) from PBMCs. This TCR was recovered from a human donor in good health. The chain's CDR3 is CASRPAGGPYGEQFF. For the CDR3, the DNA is TGTGCCAGCAGACCAGCGGGAGGACCTTACGGTGAGCAGTTCTTC.